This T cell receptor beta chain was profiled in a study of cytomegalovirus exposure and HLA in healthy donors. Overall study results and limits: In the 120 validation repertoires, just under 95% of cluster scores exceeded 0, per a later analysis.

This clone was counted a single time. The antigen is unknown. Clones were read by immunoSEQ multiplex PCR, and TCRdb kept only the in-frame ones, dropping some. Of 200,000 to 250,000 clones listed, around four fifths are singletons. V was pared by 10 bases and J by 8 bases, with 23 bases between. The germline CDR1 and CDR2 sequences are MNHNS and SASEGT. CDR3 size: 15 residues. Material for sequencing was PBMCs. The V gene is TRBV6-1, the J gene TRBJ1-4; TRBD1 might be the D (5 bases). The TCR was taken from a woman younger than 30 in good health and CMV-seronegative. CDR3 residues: CAIKGPPYLGEKLFF. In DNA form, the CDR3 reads TGTGCCATCAAGGGACCGCCCTACCTCGGGGAAAAACTGTTTTTT.